Listed below are T cell receptor beta chains from one sample, sequenced in a study of long-term antiretroviral therapy in people with HIV. Profiled with immunoSEQ multiplex PCR; TCRdb holds only in-frame clones, not every one. Seen here are some 25,000 clones, around 80% observed once, and the top ten hold more than 13%. The specimen was unsorted PBMCs, collected around 4.3 years after starting antiretroviral therapy. The source of these receptors is a young man with HIV. CDR3s include the opening cysteine and the closing phenylalanine or tryptophan. D genes are given only for firm matches. Where a row states a size, it is once, few, many or the class of an expanded clone; other rows omit it.

>TRBV7-2|.|TRBD1|TRBJ2-7
CASRSGTGGFYEQYF
TGTGCCAGCAGGTCCGGGACAGGGGGATTCTACGAGCAGTACTTC
>TRBV18|.|TRBD2|TRBJ2-1
CASSPNKAGEYNEQFF
TGTGCCAGCTCACCGAACAAAGCGGGGGAATACAATGAGCAGTTCTTC
>TRBV28|.|.|TRBJ2-7
CASSLSPDSYEQYF
TGTGCCAGCAGTTTAAGCCCGGACTCCTACGAGCAGTACTTC
>TRBV5-6|medium-sized|TRBD1|TRBJ1-2
CASSFRQGYGYTF
TGTGCCAGCAGCTTCCGACAGGGCTATGGCTACACCTTC
>TRBV5-1|.|.|TRBJ1-1
CASKPRSVGGYTEAFF
TGCGCCAGCAAACCCCGGAGTGTAGGTGGATACACTGAAGCTTTCTTT
>TRBV29-1|once|TRBD2|TRBJ2-7
CSVEGEPGLASYEQYF
TGCAGCGTTGAAGGGGAACCGGGACTAGCGAGCTACGAGCAGTACTTC
>TRBV9|few|.|TRBJ1-3
CASSVSGASGNTIYF
TGTGCCAGCAGCGTGTCAGGGGCCTCTGGAAACACCATATATTTT
>TRBV7-8|.|TRBD2|TRBJ2-2
CASSSKLAGGVNTGELFF
TGTGCCAGCAGCTCGAAACTAGCGGGCGGGGTCAACACCGGGGAGCTGTTTTTT
>TRBV29-1|.|TRBD1|TRBJ2-2
CSARGFGQGVTGELFF
TGCAGCGCAAGAGGGTTCGGGCAGGGGGTCACCGGGGAGCTGTTTTTT
>TRBV19|few|.|TRBJ1-5
CASSRAATFNQPQHF
TGTGCCAGTAGTCGGGCCGCTACCTTCAATCAGCCCCAGCATTTT
>TRBV29-1|.|.|TRBJ1-2
CSVVDSYGYTF
TGCAGCGTTGTGGACAGTTATGGCTACACCTTC
>TRBV7-9|.|.|TRBJ1-6
CASSHRGANSPLHF
TGTGCCAGCAGCCATCGGGGGGCCAATTCACCCCTCCACTTT
>TRBV6-1|.|TRBD2|TRBJ2-3
CASSALGTSGGKGTDTQYF
TGTGCCAGCAGTGCTCTAGGGACTAGCGGGGGGAAGGGCACAGATACGCAGTATTTT